This TCR beta chain was sequenced for a study of Graves' ophthalmopathy and Graves' hyperthyroidism (dated by TCRdb to between 2018 and 2020). About the full investigation: Peripheral blood was collected at initial diagnosis, before any treatment. The study used signatures of the TCR beta repertoire to tell Graves' ophthalmopathy apart from Graves' hyperthyroidism and to predict which patients would progress to ophthalmopathy. In total, 135 blood samples were TCR-sequenced: approximately 42 ophthalmopathy, some 80 hyperthyroidism and 17 hyperthyroidism-to-ophthalmopathy patients. An independent validation cohort comprised around 19 hyperthyroidism patients and 17 patients who later progressed from hyperthyroidism to ophthalmopathy. Following sampling, methimazole starting at 30 mg daily was administered to hyperthyroidism patients, and high-dose intravenous methylprednisolone was administered to ophthalmopathy patients. The 85 to 100 discovery patients were divided at random into training and test sets in a 7:3 ratio. To explore V-J signatures that distinguish ophthalmopathy from hyperthyroidism, a discovery set of about a hundred patients was enrolled, made up of 43 with ophthalmopathy and 55 to 65 with stable hyperthyroidism. In about six hyperthyroidism patients, T-cell repertoires of thyroid tissue and blood were compared.

What the work shows at the level of the full study, not this receptor alone: The 13-signature model separated ophthalmopathy from stable hyperthyroidism with 85% to 90% sensitivity and approximately 81% specificity in cross-validation, and 80%/75% in the test set. Among expanded thyroid clonotypes with frequency above 0.001, most also showed up in blood, which suggests that blood repertoires may reflect the thyroid immune response. Sample size was not predetermined statistically, and investigators were not blinded to group allocation. In validation, the model predicted ophthalmopathy progression with nearly 71% sensitivity and roughly 72% specificity; some 13 predicted patients were CT-confirmed with GO in a median of approximately six months.

TCR beta CDR3 regions were amplified from RNA transcripts for repertoire sequencing. The first round was an RT-PCR using HTBI primers with the Qiagen OneStep RT-PCR kit, and this first round was followed by a second-round multiplex PCR, then size selection and purification. Libraries were sequenced on an Illumina HiSeq2000 using paired-end 100 bp reads. Turning to the authors' computational methods: SOAPnuke was used for read processing, and reads with adapters, uncalled bases, a mean Phred below 15, or no exact constant-primer or identifier match were discarded. High-quality paired reads were merged with COPE v1.2.5. Unique nucleotide sequences were defined as clonotypes and aligned to IMGT TRB V, D and J references using MiTCR v1.1. The analysis was limited to V-J combinations with a frequency above 0.0001, which together covered roughly 99% of the repertoires. For each V-J combination, a TCR clonal expansion and chaos score was defined as the ratio of F50 clonal expansion to chaos observed in the TCRdist matrix. Welch's t-statistics and random forest were used to narrow the features down to approximately 13 V-J combinations, which were then fed into a naive Bayes classifier. Thyroid-blood repertoire similarity was quantified with the Morisita-Horn index. In-frame beta chains were kept once TCRdb had trimmed the public reads at Q25 with fastp and called clones with MiXCR. Here each entry gathers all rows of one CDR3 protein and keeps the most common genes and DNA. TCRdb, rather than the study authors, made the V and J calls. The sample data list over 500,000 distinct CDR3 sequences, and roughly 20% of these were observed just once. Of the sample, approximately 7% falls within the top ten clones.

Hyperthyroidism was defined as stable when no progression to ophthalmopathy occurred within 18 months of follow-up. Patients with hyperthyroidism were aged 18 to 65 years, had been newly diagnosed, and had a disease duration of less than 2 months. Anyone with other autoimmune diseases, uncontrolled infections, pregnancy or lactation was excluded from the study. Diagnosis relied on clinical symptoms, serum thyroxine, TRAb, thyroid ultrasound and orbital computed tomography. PBMCs were isolated from 7.5 to 10 ml of fresh peripheral blood by Ficoll-Paque density gradient centrifugation. Total RNA was extracted with Trizol reagent and quality-checked on an Agilent 2100 Bioanalyzer. CDR3 length: 15 amino acids, cysteine to phenylalanine. Only the CDR3 DNA is retained, 45 bases long and in frame from the first base. From V the trimming removes 5 bases and from J it removes 4 bases, while the gene matches leave 6 bases of the junction unaccounted for.

This clonotype was recorded many times. Which antigen it targets is not known. Per-base quality was not reported, and no clone a single base away is much larger than it. The chain uses TRBV12-3 or TRBV12-4 and TRBJ2-5; TRBD2 aligns with 11 central bases. The source of this sequence is a young woman with stable Graves' hyperthyroidism. Some clones in this sample may be carry-over from other donors' samples. Donor details come from another sample of the same person, matched by shared clones. Sequenced sample: peripheral blood. The CDR3 protein is CASSMNSGGGETQYF. The nucleotide sequence reads TGTGCCAGCAGTATGAATAGCGGGGGGGGAGAGACCCAGTACTTC.